Each of the 28 T cell receptor beta chains below was sequenced from the same sample in a study of T cell repertoires in cytomegalovirus infection (dated by TCRdb to about 2019). The data were produced on an Illumina HiSeq 1500. In-frame beta chains were kept once TCRdb had trimmed the public reads at Q25 with fastp and called clones with MiXCR. Identical CDR3 protein sequences are pooled into one entry, listed with their most common genes and DNA. This sample has nearly 450,000 distinct CDR3 sequences in its table, and about 33% of those were observed once. Roughly an eighth of the sample belongs to the ten largest clones. The material sequenced was PBMCs. These receptors originate from a human donor in good health (CMV status not recorded). Some clones in this sample may be carry-over from other donors' samples.

In its sample, this clonotype was seen many times. J is TRBJ2-7 and V is TRBV7-6; 10 bases map to TRBD2. V dropped 3 bases and J dropped 0; count of bases not matched to a gene: 2. From germline, CDR1 is SGHVS and CDR2 FNYEAQ. The CDR3 is 15 residues long. CDR3 in amino acids: CASSFASGGSYEQYF. The CDR3 DNA reads TGTGCCAGCAGCTTTGCTAGCGGGGGCTCCTACGAGCAGTACTTC.

This clonotype was seen more than once but under ten times. The chain couples TRBV6-1 to TRBJ1-1; D ambiguous. The ends were cut back, 6 bases at V and 7 bases at J, with 15 bases in the middle. The germline V gene encodes CDR1 MNHNS and CDR2 SASEGT. This CDR3 comprises 13 residues. CDR3 DNA: TGTGCCAGCAGCACCCGACGAGATTTTGAAGCTTTCTTT. Its protein is CASSTRRDFEAFF.

This clonotype was observed a few times. The DNA for the CDR3 is TGTGCCAGCAGCCCCGGAGGGGGCTACTATGGCTACACCTTC. It specifies CASSPGGGYYGYTF. The chain joins TRBV6-8 to TRBJ1-2; the match to TRBD1 covers 7 bases. Germline CDR1 MNHGY, CDR2 SAAAGT. The CDR3 covers 14 residues. V shed 6 bases, J shed 3 bases, and the junction held 7 bases outside the gene matches.

This chain uses TRBV7-6 with TRBJ2-5; D might be TRBD1 (6 bases). In germline, CDR1 is SGHVS, CDR2 FNYEAQ. Trimming took off 7 bases at V and 5 bases at J, with 11 bases between the two ends. CDR3 length equals 12 residues. CDR3 DNA sequence: TGTGCCAGCATCCATGGGGGCGAGACCCAGTACTTC. It translates to CASIHGGETQYF.

About this clonotype itself: This may come from a read error, since a much larger clone is one base off. The chain carries TRBV12-3 or TRBV12-4 and TRBJ2-3; D not resolved. The CDR3 sequence is 14 residues long. In DNA form, the CDR3 reads TGTGCCCGCAGTGTCTCGGACAGCACAGATACGCAGTATTTT. Amino acids: CARSVSDSTDTQYF.

V is TRBV6-1 and J is TRBJ2-3, with D unresolved. The CDR3 totals 12 residues. Trimming cost V 3 bases and J 7 bases, with 8 bases left between them. The germline V gene has CDR1 MNHNS and CDR2 SASEGT. The CDR3 is CASSDLINTQYF. CDR3 nucleotide sequence: TGTGCCAGCAGTGATCTGATTAATACGCAGTATTTT.

This clonotype occurred a few times. The chain employs TRBV7-2 and TRBJ1-5, with D unresolved. V was pared by 1 base and J by 9 bases, with 13 bases between. The length of the CDR3 is 14 residues. CDR1 and CDR2 from the germline V gene are SGHTA and FQGNSA. CDR3 nucleotides: TGTGCCAGCAGCTTAGATGTCGCGTCCGGGCCCCAGCATTTT. This encodes CASSLDVASGPQHF.

The V call is TRBV7-6, the J call TRBJ2-1; a weak D match, TRBD2 (6 bases). This CDR3 region has 13 residues. Trimming left V 4 bases short and J 12 bases short, with 16 bases between. In germline, CDR1 is SGHVS, CDR2 FNYEAQ. This CDR3 is CASSSDVGRLQFF. The CDR3 DNA sequence: TGTGCCAGCAGCTCGGACGTGGGGAGGCTGCAGTTCTTC.

This chain links TRBV7-9 with TRBJ2-1; TRBD1 is a possible D gene (6 bases). The CDR3 extends over 13 amino acids. Germline V gene lookup returns CDR1 SEHNR and CDR2 FQNEAQ (reference sequence). V was trimmed by 0 bases and J by 8 bases, leaving 8 bases between them. CDR3 bases: TGTGCCAGCAGCTTAGCATCAGGGGATGAGCAGTTCTTC. It yields the protein CASSLASGDEQFF. Drawing the rest from reference TRBV7-9 and TRBJ2-1, the complete variable domain is DTGVSQNPRHKITKRGQNVTFRCDPISEHNRLYWYRQTLGQGPEFLTYFQNEAQLEKSRLLSDRFSAERPKGSFSTLEIQRTEQGDSAMYLCASSLASGDEQFFGPGTRLTVL.

This chain connects TRBV28 to TRBJ2-1; 7 bases fit TRBD1. Germline V CDR1 and CDR2: MDHEN, SYDVKM. The V and J ends lost 5 bases and 13 bases, in that order; junction bases with no gene match: 14. The CDR3 runs 14 residues. The CDR3 coding sequence is TGTGCCAGCAGTCTCTCATACGGGACAGCTTTTCAGTTCTTC. Its protein is CASSLSYGTAFQFF.

This clonotype was counted a few times. CDR3 in DNA: TGTGCCAGTAGTATGTCAGGGGGCGACGAGCAGTACTTC. It specifies CASSMSGGDEQYF. The V gene is TRBV19, the J gene TRBJ2-7; 8 bases are a match to TRBD1. Germline CDR1 LNHDA, CDR2 SQIVND (reference sequence). Unmatched junction bases numbered 3, after V lost 3 bases and J lost 5 bases. This CDR3 has 13 amino acids.

The chain couples TRBV19 to TRBJ2-7, with D perhaps matching TRBD1 or TRBD2 (5 bases each). The V end was cut by 6 bases, the J end by 3 bases, with 18 bases between. The CDR3 sequence is 15 residues long. Looked up from germline, CDR1 is LNHDA and CDR2 is SQIVND (reference sequence). The CDR3: CASRAPGTGNYEQYF. CDR3 nucleotides: TGTGCCAGTAGAGCGCCCGGGACGGGGAACTACGAGCAGTACTTC.

This clonotype was seen only a few times. V usage is TRBV6-5 and J usage is TRBJ1-2; TRBD1 agrees at 7 bases. CDR3 length: 13 residues. V lost 6 bases, J lost 7 bases, and 8 bases stayed unmatched. Germline lookup yields CDR1 MNHEY and CDR2 SVGAGI. The chain's CDR3 is CASRKGAYGGYTF. CDR3 bases: TGTGCCAGCAGGAAGGGGGCTTACGGTGGCTACACCTTC.

This chain uses TRBV24-1 with TRBJ2-1, with D maybe TRBD1 (6 bases). V dropped 3 bases and J dropped 4 bases, with 9 bases sitting between them. Germline V CDR1 and CDR2: KGHDR, SFDVKD. The CDR3 has 14 amino acids. CDR3 in DNA: TGTGCCACCAGTGATCCTGACAGGTACAATGAGCAGTTCTTC. Residues: CATSDPDRYNEQFF.

As for this clonotype: A clone one base away is much larger, so this may be a read error. The V gene is TRBV7-9, the J gene TRBJ2-3; D is possibly TRBD2 (5 bases). CDR1 and CDR2 (germline): SEHNR, FQNEAQ (reference sequence). CDR3 length: 14 amino acids. CDR3 sequence: CASSSGIYTETQYF. The CDR3 bases are TGTGCCAGCAGCTCCGGGATTTACACAGAGACGCAGTATTTT.

Note on this clonotype: One base away lies a much larger clone, so this may be a sequencing read error. The V call is TRBV6-2 or TRBV6-3, the J call TRBJ2-7, with D unresolved. Germline values: CDR1 MNHEY, CDR2 SVGEGT. The CDR3 contains 12 residues. This CDR3 is CASSSAAYEQSF. CDR3 DNA sequence: TGTGCCAGCAGTTCCGCCGCCTACGAGCAGTCCTTC.

The rearrangement joins TRBV20-1 to TRBJ2-7; 10 positions match TRBD2. Germline V gene data show CDR1 as DFQATT and CDR2 as SNEGSKA (reference sequence). With V trimmed by 2 bases and J by 2 bases, 6 bases remained unmatched. This CDR3 has 15 amino acids. The CDR3 coding sequence is TGCAGTGCTAGAAGCGTAGCGGGGGGTCCCTACGAGCAGTACTTC. Protein: CSARSVAGGPYEQYF.

To note about this clonotype: Since the CDR3 does not end with the conserved phenylalanine or tryptophan, this likely comes from a read error. CDR3 protein: CASSPGGRVETQYI. Written as DNA, the CDR3 is TGTGCCAGCAGCCCGGGGGGGAGGGTTGAGACGCAGTATATT. V usage is TRBV7-2 and J usage is TRBJ2-3; 8 positions match TRBD2. V dropped 5 bases and J dropped 9; count of bases not matched to a gene: 10. In germline, CDR1 is SGHTA, CDR2 FQGNSA. The CDR3 runs 14 residues.

The CDR3 DNA reads TGCAGTGCCGAAACCACCCACGGGACTAGCGGGGGGTCGGGAGAGACCCAGTACTTC. Protein product: CSAETTHGTSGGSGETQYF. The chain uses TRBV20-1 and TRBJ2-5; 15 nucleotides align to TRBD2. Germline loops: CDR1 DFQATT, CDR2 SNEGSKA (reference sequence). The trim removed 6 bases at V and 4 bases at J, leaving 18 bases unmatched. The CDR3 extends over 19 amino acids.

This clonotype was seen more than once but under ten times. V usage is TRBV4-1 and J usage is TRBJ1-3; D not resolved. The CDR3 is made up of 13 amino acids. V dropped 5 bases and J dropped 2 bases, with 7 bases sitting between them. In germline, CDR1 is MGHRA, CDR2 YSYEKL. The CDR3 loop reads CASSGDPGNTIYF. The CDR3 region has the DNA TGCGCCAGCAGCGGAGATCCTGGAAACACCATATATTTT.

This clonotype appeared a few times. The rearrangement joins TRBV3-1 to TRBJ2-7; D possibly corresponds to TRBD1 (7 bases). This CDR3 contains 14 residues. Trimming stripped 4 bases from V and 2 bases from J, with 12 bases between. CDR1 is LGHDT and CDR2 is YNNKEL in the germline V gene (reference sequence). CDR3: CASSPGDSPYEQYF. The CDR3 DNA reads as TGTGCCAGCAGCCCGGGGGACAGTCCCTACGAGCAGTACTTC.

This clonotype has more than one count but fewer than ten. The CDR3 DNA follows: TGTGCCAGCAGTCCCCGCACCGCGAGCTCCTACAATGAGCAGTTCTTC. It yields the protein CASSPRTASSYNEQFF. This chain uses TRBV6-1 with TRBJ2-1; D is unclear. V was clipped by 5 bases and J by 0 bases, with 14 bases between them. Germline CDR1 and CDR2: MNHNS and SASEGT. The CDR3 extends over 16 amino acids.

The sample holds many counts of this clonotype. The chain joins TRBV11-2 to TRBJ1-5, with D perhaps matching TRBD1 (5 bases). Germline V gene data show CDR1 as SGHAT and CDR2 as FQNNGV. V lost 5 bases and J 4 bases, leaving 12 bases between the germline ends. This CDR3 spans 14 amino acids. In DNA, the CDR3 is TGTGCCAGCAGCGAGGGGAGGGGAAATCAGCCCCAGCATTTT. Translating gives CASSEGRGNQPQHF.

The gene calls are TRBV28 and TRBJ2-5; D is perhaps TRBD2 (5 bases). V dropped 2 bases and J dropped 1 base, with 8 bases sitting between them. The germline CDR1 and CDR2 sequences are MDHEN and SYDVKM. This CDR3 is built from 14 residues. The chain's CDR3 is CASSLGESQETQYF. CDR3 nucleotides: TGTGCCAGCAGTTTAGGGGAGAGCCAAGAGACCCAGTACTTC.

This clonotype was seen only a few times. J is TRBJ1-2 and V is TRBV7-8; no firm D call. The CDR3 is 15 residues long. Germline CDR1 reads SGHVS; CDR2 reads FQNEAQ. Between the trimmed V and J ends, which lost 0 bases and 6 bases, there was a span of 14 bases. The CDR3 protein is CASSLARGLVDGYTF. The CDR3 DNA reads TGTGCCAGCAGCTTAGCGCGAGGGCTCGTAGATGGCTACACCTTC. Full variable domain (outside the CDR3, taken from reference TRBV7-8 and TRBJ1-2): GAGVSQSPRYKVAKRGQDVALRCDPISGHVSLFWYQQALGQGPEFLTYFQNEAQLDKSGLPSDRFFAERPEGSVSTLKIQRTQQEDSAVYLCASSLARGLVDGYTFGSGTRLTVV.

This rearrangement joins TRBV20-1 to TRBJ1-1; no firm D call. The germline V gene encodes CDR1 DFQATT and CDR2 SNEGSKA (reference sequence). This CDR3 is 13 amino acids long. CDR3 sequence (DNA): TGCAGCGCGGCGGCTGGGCTGAACACTGAAGCTTTCTTT. As protein: CSAAAGLNTEAFF.

The gene calls are TRBV20-1 and TRBJ2-7, with D possibly being TRBD1 (6 bases). Per the germline V gene, CDR1 is DFQATT and CDR2 is SNEGSKA (reference sequence). Trimming stripped 6 bases from V and 2 bases from J, with 20 bases between. The CDR3 is 15 residues long. In DNA, the CDR3 is TGCAGTGCCACCACTGTACAGGGTTCCGCCTACGAGCAGTACTTC. This codes for CSATTVQGSAYEQYF.

V is TRBV12-3 or TRBV12-4 and J is TRBJ2-7, with a possible D match to TRBD1 (7 bases). The CDR3 is 15 amino acids. Trimming shortened V by 6 bases and J by 0 bases, and 15 bases separated the two germline ends. The CDR3, as DNA: TGTGCCAGCAGCCGCGGGACAGCGTCCTCCTACGAGCAGTACTTC. This gives the protein CASSRGTASSYEQYF.